These T cell receptor beta chains were read from a single sample in a study of cytotoxic CD8 clonotypes in ibrutinib-treated CLL. Profiled with immunoSEQ multiplex PCR; TCRdb holds only in-frame clones, not every one. The sample has about 140,000 clones, 60% to 80% seen once. The source was PBMCs, collected after 12 months of ibrutinib treatment. The receptor source for this set is a human donor with chronic lymphocytic leukemia. CDR3s include the opening cysteine and the closing phenylalanine or tryptophan. The D gene is left open where the match is weak. Only part of the rows carry a size: once, few, many, or a class if the clone is expanded.

clone size,V gene,D gene,J gene,CDR3 protein,CDR3 DNA
.,TRBV7-2,TRBD2,TRBJ2-7,CASSKGLAASYEQYF,TGTGCCAGCAGCAAGGGACTAGCGGCCTCCTACGAGCAGTACTTC
many,TRBV28,.,TRBJ2-5,CASSPSRLTKETQYF,TGTGCCAGCAGCCCCAGTAGGTTAACCAAAGAGACCCAGTACTTC
.,TRBV7-2,TRBD2,TRBJ2-1,CASSLAGLADNEQFF,TGTGCCAGCAGCTTAGCAGGACTAGCGGACAATGAGCAGTTCTTC
.,TRBV14,.,TRBJ1-1,CASSRRWQVNTEAFF,TGTGCCAGCAGCCGACGTTGGCAGGTGAACACTGAAGCTTTCTTT
.,TRBV11-2,TRBD1,TRBJ2-7,CATATGTGPNEQYF,TGTGCCACCGCTACCGGGACAGGGCCCAACGAGCAGTACTTC
.,TRBV12-5,TRBD1,TRBJ2-5,CASGMTGGVETQYF,TGTGCTAGTGGTATGACAGGGGGCGTGGAGACCCAGTACTTC
.,TRBV14,TRBD1,TRBJ1-6,CASSNTGGVSPLHF,TGTGCCAGCAGCAACACAGGGGGGGTTTCACCCCTCCACTTT
.,TRBV15,.,TRBJ2-1,CATRGGGDNEQFF,TGTGCCACCAGGGGGGGCGGGGACAATGAGCAGTTCTTC
.,TRBV6-5,TRBD1,TRBJ1-2,CASSSPTDRVGRGYTF,TGTGCCAGCAGTTCGCCCACCGACAGGGTTGGAAGAGGCTACACCTTC
.,TRBV5-1,.,TRBJ2-2,CASSLPEGHTGELFF,TGCGCCAGCAGCCTTCCGGAGGGCCACACCGGGGAGCTGTTTTTT
.,TRBV7-8,TRBD1,TRBJ1-5,CASRETGAGSNQPQHF,TGTGCCAGCAGAGAGACAGGGGCCGGCAGCAATCAGCCCCAGCATTTT
once,TRBV7-2,.,TRBJ1-1,CASSLEGLTEAFF,TGTGCCAGCAGCTTAGAGGGGTTAACTGAAGCTTTCTTT
.,TRBV11-3,.,TRBJ1-2,CASSFFPEGHYGYTF,TGTGCCAGCAGCTTTTTCCCGGAGGGACACTATGGCTACACCTTC
.,TRBV10-3,TRBD1,TRBJ1-1,CAISRGTETEAFF,TGTGCCATCAGTCGAGGGACAGAGACTGAAGCTTTCTTT
.,TRBV11-2,.,TRBJ1-5,CASSLRGGGGNQPQHF,TGTGCCAGCAGCTTGCGGGGGGGAGGGGGCAATCAGCCCCAGCATTTT
.,TRBV19,.,TRBJ1-1,CASSLDRGNTEAFF,TGTGCCAGTAGTCTGGACAGAGGGAACACTGAAGCTTTCTTT
.,TRBV16,TRBD1,TRBJ1-2,CASSQFLQGKDGYTF,TGTGCCAGCAGCCAATTCTTACAGGGGAAGGATGGCTACACCTTC
.,TRBV7-8,.,TRBJ2-3,CASSLAWAVRGTDTQYF,TGTGCCAGCAGCTTAGCTTGGGCGGTCCGGGGCACAGATACGCAGTATTTT
.,TRBV18,TRBD2,TRBJ2-3,CASSLRGVDTQYF,TGTGCCAGCTCCCTCCGGGGGGTGGATACGCAGTATTTT
.,TRBV21-1,.,TRBJ2-7,CASSKSGLWEQYF,TGTGCCAGCAGCAAATCGGGACTCTGGGAGCAGTACTTC
.,TRBV25-1,TRBD2,TRBJ2-7,CASTEGLASGAEIQYF,TGTGCCAGCACTGAGGGGCTGGCTAGCGGGGCGGAAATTCAGTACTTC
.,TRBV28,.,TRBJ2-1,CASSLDVLDFGGSYNEQFF,TGTGCCAGCAGTTTAGATGTTCTCGATTTCGGGGGTTCCTACAATGAGCAGTTCTTC
.,TRBV5-1,TRBD2,TRBJ2-7,CASSWGTSGDYEQYF,TGCGCCAGCAGCTGGGGGACTAGCGGGGATTACGAGCAGTACTTC
.,TRBV7-9,TRBD2,TRBJ2-1,CASSPTSGRANEQFF,TGTGCCAGCAGCCCCACTAGCGGGAGGGCCAATGAGCAGTTCTTC
.,TRBV5-4,.,TRBJ2-3,CASSFDYSSTDTQYF,TGTGCCAGCAGCTTCGACTATTCTAGCACAGATACGCAGTATTTT
.,TRBV15,.,TRBJ1-5,CATSREQFSNQPQHF,TGTGCCACCAGCAGAGAACAGTTTAGCAATCAGCCCCAGCATTTT
.,TRBV7-2,.,TRBJ2-7,CASSPWGSYEQYF,TGTGCCAGCAGCCCCTGGGGGTCCTACGAGCAGTACTTC
once,TRBV19,TRBD2,TRBJ2-7,CASSPLTSGGPRSSYEQYF,TGTGCCAGTAGTCCACTGACTAGCGGGGGGCCCAGGAGCTCCTACGAGCAGTACTTC
.,TRBV30,.,TRBJ2-1,CAWTGIFNEQFF,TGTGCCTGGACAGGGATCTTCAATGAGCAGTTCTTC
.,TRBV7-6,TRBD2,TRBJ2-1,CASSPTSGTYNEQFF,TGTGCCAGCAGCCCGACTAGCGGAACCTACAATGAGCAGTTCTTC
.,TRBV28,TRBD1,TRBJ1-4,CASSSGGANEKLFF,TGTGCCAGCAGTTCAGGGGGTGCTAATGAAAAACTGTTTTTT
.,TRBV27,.,TRBJ2-3,CASSLNRPGDTQYF,TGTGCCAGCAGTCTAAACAGACCCGGGGATACGCAGTATTTT
few,TRBV19,.,TRBJ2-3,CASFGDTQYF,TGTGCCAGTTTCGGAGATACGCAGTATTTT
few,TRBV28,TRBD1,TRBJ2-7,CASSPGGPAYEQYF,TGTGCCAGCAGTCCAGGGGGACCGGCCTACGAGCAGTACTTC
.,TRBV6-6,.,TRBJ2-2,CASSTPSQGTGELFF,TGTGCCAGCAGTACTCCCTCCCAGGGCACCGGGGAGCTGTTTTTT
.,TRBV28,TRBD1,TRBJ2-4,CASSSPGTGERNIQYF,TGTGCCAGCAGTTCCCCCGGGACAGGGGAAAGAAACATTCAGTACTTC
.,TRBV11-2,.,TRBJ2-2,CASSLARYTGELFF,TGTGCCAGCAGCTTGGCCAGATACACCGGGGAGCTGTTTTTT
once,TRBV28,.,TRBJ1-3,CASGGADSGNTIYF,TGTGCCAGCGGGGGGGCGGACTCTGGAAACACCATATATTTT
.,TRBV4-2,.,TRBJ2-1,CASSQGSVLVANNEQFF,TGTGCCAGCAGCCAAGGGTCAGTTTTGGTCGCCAATAATGAGCAGTTCTTC
once,TRBV5-1,TRBD2,TRBJ2-5,CASSLERGGSQETQYF,TGCGCCAGCAGCTTGGAGCGGGGGGGTTCCCAAGAGACCCAGTACTTC
.,TRBV7-2,.,TRBJ1-6,CASSPTNSPLHF,TGTGCCAGCAGCCCTACCAATTCACCCCTCCACTTT
.,TRBV6-5,.,TRBJ1-2,CASSYNWGQDYGYTF,TGTGCCAGCAGTTACAATTGGGGACAAGACTATGGCTACACCTTC
.,TRBV19,.,TRBJ1-5,CASSIWGRVVNQPQHF,TGTGCCAGTAGTATTTGGGGCAGGGTTGTTAATCAGCCCCAGCATTTT
.,TRBV2,.,TRBJ1-1,CASSAEGAEAFF,TGTGCCAGCAGTGCGGAGGGGGCTGAAGCTTTCTTT
.,TRBV30,.,TRBJ2-7,CAWSETGYEQYF,TGTGCCTGGAGTGAGACAGGCTACGAGCAGTACTTC
once,TRBV4-1,TRBD1,TRBJ1-6,CASSHPRDRGSSSYNSPLHF,TGCGCCAGCAGCCACCCCCGGGACAGGGGATCGAGCTCCTATAATTCACCCCTCCACTTT
.,TRBV9,.,TRBJ2-5,CASSGMSGAHPLGSQYF,TGTGCCAGCAGCGGGATGTCGGGGGCGCATCCCCTAGGCTCCCAGTACTTC
few,TRBV19,TRBD1,TRBJ2-1,CASSMAGQGTYNEQFF,TGTGCCAGTAGTATGGCGGGACAGGGGACCTACAATGAGCAGTTCTTC
.,TRBV5-4,TRBD1,TRBJ1-1,CASNSVGRDRGQRNTEAFF,TGTGCCAGCAACTCGGTAGGCAGAGACAGGGGGCAAAGGAACACTGAAGCTTTCTTT
many,TRBV4-3,.,TRBJ2-1,CASSQADFSGNEQFF,TGCGCCAGCAGCCAAGCGGACTTCTCCGGCAATGAGCAGTTCTTC
.,TRBV19,.,TRBJ2-1,CASSGRNEQFF,TGTGCCAGTAGTGGGAGGAATGAGCAGTTCTTC
.,TRBV7-2,TRBD2,TRBJ2-1,CASIRTSGNNEQFF,TGTGCCAGCATCAGGACTAGCGGAAACAATGAGCAGTTCTTC
.,TRBV4-2,.,TRBJ2-7,CASSWDSYEQYF,TGTGCCAGCAGCTGGGATTCCTACGAGCAGTACTTC
few,TRBV28,.,TRBJ2-7,CASSFAGSSYEQYF,TGTGCCAGCAGTTTTGCGGGGTCTTCCTACGAGCAGTACTTC
.,TRBV28,TRBD2,TRBJ2-5,CASSLLRLAGGQETQYF,TGTGCCAGCAGTTTATTGAGGCTAGCGGGAGGCCAAGAGACCCAGTACTTC
.,TRBV11-2,TRBD1,TRBJ1-2,CASSFRTGLNYGYTF,TGTGCCAGCAGCTTTCGGACAGGACTAAACTATGGCTACACCTTC
.,TRBV7-3,TRBD2,TRBJ2-6,CASSFLAGSGANVLTF,TGTGCCAGCAGCTTCCTAGCGGGATCTGGGGCCAACGTCCTGACTTTC